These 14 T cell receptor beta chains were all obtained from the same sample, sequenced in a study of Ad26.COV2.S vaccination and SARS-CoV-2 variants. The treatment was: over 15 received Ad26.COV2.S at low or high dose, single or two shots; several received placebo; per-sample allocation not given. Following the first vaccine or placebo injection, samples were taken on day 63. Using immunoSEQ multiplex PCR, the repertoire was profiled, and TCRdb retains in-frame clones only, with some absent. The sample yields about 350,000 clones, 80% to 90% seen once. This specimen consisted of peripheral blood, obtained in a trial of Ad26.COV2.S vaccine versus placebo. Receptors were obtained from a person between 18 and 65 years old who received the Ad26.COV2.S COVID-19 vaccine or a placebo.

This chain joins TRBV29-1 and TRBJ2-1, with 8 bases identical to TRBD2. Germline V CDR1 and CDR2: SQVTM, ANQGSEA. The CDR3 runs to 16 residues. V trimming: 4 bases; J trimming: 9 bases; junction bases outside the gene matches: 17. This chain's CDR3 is CSVAVQRGIFGREQFF. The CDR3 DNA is TGCAGCGTTGCGGTCCAGCGGGGGATTTTTGGTCGTGAGCAGTTCTTC.

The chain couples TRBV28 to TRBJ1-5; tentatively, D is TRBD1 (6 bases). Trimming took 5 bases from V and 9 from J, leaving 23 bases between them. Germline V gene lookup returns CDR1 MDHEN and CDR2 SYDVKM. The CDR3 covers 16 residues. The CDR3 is CASSEGGRGDTWPQHF. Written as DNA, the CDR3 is TGTGCCAGCAGTGAGGGGGGCAGGGGAGATACCTGGCCCCAGCATTTT.

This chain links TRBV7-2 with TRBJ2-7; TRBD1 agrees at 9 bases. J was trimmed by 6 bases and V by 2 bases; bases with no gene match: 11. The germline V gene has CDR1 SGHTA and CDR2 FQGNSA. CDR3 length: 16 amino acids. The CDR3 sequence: CASSLLNPGQGSEQYF. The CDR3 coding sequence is TGTGCCAGCAGCTTATTAAATCCGGGACAGGGTAGCGAGCAGTACTTC.

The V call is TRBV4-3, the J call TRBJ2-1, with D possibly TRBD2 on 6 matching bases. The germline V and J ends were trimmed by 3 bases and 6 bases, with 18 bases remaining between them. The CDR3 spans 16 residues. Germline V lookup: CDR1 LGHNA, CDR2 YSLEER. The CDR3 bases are TGCGCCAGCAGCCACACCGGGGGAGACTATTTCAATGAGCAGTTCTTC. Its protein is CASSHTGGDYFNEQFF.

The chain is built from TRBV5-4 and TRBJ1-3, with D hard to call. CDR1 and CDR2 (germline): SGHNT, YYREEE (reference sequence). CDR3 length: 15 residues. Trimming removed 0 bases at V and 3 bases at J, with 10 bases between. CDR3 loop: CASSLGRERGNTIYF. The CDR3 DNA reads TGTGCCAGCAGCTTGGGCCGGGAACGTGGAAACACCATATATTTT.

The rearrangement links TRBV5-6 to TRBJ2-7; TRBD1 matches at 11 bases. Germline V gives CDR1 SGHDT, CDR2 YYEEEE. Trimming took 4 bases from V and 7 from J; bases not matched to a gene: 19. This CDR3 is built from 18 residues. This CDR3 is CASSGYQFRDRGYKEQYF. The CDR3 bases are TGTGCCAGCAGCGGATACCAATTCCGGGACAGGGGGTATAAAGAGCAGTACTTC.

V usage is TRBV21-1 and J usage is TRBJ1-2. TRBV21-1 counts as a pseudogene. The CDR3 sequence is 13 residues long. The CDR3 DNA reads TGTGCCAGCAGCCGCGGGTTGGGGTATGGCTACACCTTC. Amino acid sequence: CASSRGLGYGYTF.

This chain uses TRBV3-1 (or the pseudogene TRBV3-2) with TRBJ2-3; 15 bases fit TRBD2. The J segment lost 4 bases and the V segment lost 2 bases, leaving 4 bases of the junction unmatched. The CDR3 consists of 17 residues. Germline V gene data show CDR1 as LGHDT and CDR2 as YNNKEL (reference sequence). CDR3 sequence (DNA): TGTGCCAGCAGCCAATTTCGGACTAGCGGGGGGGCAGATACGCAGTATTTT. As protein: CASSQFRTSGGADTQYF.

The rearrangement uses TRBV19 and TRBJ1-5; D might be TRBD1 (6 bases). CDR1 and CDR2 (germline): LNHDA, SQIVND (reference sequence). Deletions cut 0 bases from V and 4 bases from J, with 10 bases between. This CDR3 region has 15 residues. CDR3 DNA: TGTGCCAGTAGTATAGACAGGGGAAGAAATCAGCCCCAGCATTTT. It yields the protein CASSIDRGRNQPQHF.

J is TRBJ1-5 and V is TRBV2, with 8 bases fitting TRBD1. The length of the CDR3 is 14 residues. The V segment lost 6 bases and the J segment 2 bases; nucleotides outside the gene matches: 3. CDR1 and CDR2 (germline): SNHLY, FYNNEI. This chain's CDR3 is CASRDRAGNQPQHF. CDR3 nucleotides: TGTGCCAGCAGGGACAGGGCCGGCAATCAGCCCCAGCATTTT.

The CDR3 protein is CASSRGTGGEETQYF. CDR3 DNA sequence: TGTGCCAGCTCACGAGGGACAGGGGGCGAAGAGACCCAGTACTTC. The V gene is TRBV18, the J gene TRBJ2-5; 12 nucleotides line up with TRBD1. Germline lookup yields CDR1 KGHSH and CDR2 LQKENI. The V and J ends lost 4 bases and 3 bases, in that order; junction bases with no gene match: 3. The CDR3 totals 15 residues.

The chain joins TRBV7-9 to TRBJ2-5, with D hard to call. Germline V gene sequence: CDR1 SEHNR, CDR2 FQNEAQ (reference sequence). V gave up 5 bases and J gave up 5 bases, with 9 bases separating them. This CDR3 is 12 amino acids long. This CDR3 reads CASSHNGETQYF. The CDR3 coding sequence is TGTGCCAGCAGCCACAATGGGGAGACCCAGTACTTC.

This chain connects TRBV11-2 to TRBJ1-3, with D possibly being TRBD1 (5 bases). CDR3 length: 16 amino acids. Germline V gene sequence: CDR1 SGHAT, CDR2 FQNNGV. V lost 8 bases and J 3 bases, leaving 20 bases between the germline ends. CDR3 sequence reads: CASRHRGGQGGNTIYF. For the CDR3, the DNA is TGTGCCAGCCGACACCGGGGAGGTCAGGGTGGAAACACCATATATTTT. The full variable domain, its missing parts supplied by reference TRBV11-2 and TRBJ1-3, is EAGVAQSPRYKIIEKRQSVAFWCNPISGHATLYWYQQILGQGPKLLIQFQNNGVVDDSQLPKDRFSAERLKGVDSTLKIQPAKLEDSAVYLCASRHRGGQGGNTIYFGEGSWLTVV.

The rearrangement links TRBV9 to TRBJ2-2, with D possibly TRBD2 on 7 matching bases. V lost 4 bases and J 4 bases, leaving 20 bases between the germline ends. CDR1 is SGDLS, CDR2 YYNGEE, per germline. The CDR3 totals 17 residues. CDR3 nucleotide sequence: TGTGCCAGCAGCCCACGGGGCGGGGGCCGTGGCACCGGGGAGCTGTTTTTT. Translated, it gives CASSPRGGGRGTGELFF.